The 21 T cell receptor beta chains listed next were all sequenced from one sample in a study of early T cells in non-severe SARS-CoV-2 infection. TCRdb reprocessed the 5' RACE reads with MiXCR, giving one entry per CDR3 protein. The data show roughly 51,000 distinct CDR3 sequences, with 5.5% to 8% seen just once and 2.5% to 3% held by the top ten. The input for sequencing was whole blood, taken at baseline. These receptor sequences come from an adult who was a healthcare worker with PCR-confirmed SARS-CoV-2 infection or an uninfected control (not recorded which).

This clonotype has more than one count but fewer than ten. The chain combines TRBV6-2 or TRBV6-3 with TRBJ2-4; 9 bases line up with TRBD2. Germline CDR1 reads MNHEY; CDR2 reads SVGEGT. Unmatched junction bases numbered 2, after V lost 5 bases and J lost 0 bases. The CDR3 contains 15 residues. CDR3 loop: CASSLSGGAKNIQYF. The CDR3 nucleotides are TGTGCCAGCAGTCTTAGCGGGGGAGCCAAAAACATTCAGTACTTC.

This clonotype was detected ten times or more. The chain couples TRBV5-1 to TRBJ2-3, with D unresolved. From germline, CDR1 is SGHRS and CDR2 YFSETQ. V lost 6 bases, J lost 4 bases, and 12 bases lay in between. The CDR3 extends over 13 amino acids. CDR3 nucleotide sequence: TGCGCCAGCAAAACCCAGGACCCAGATACGCAGTATTTT. The encoded protein is CASKTQDPDTQYF.

This clonotype was seen at least ten times. CDR3 sequence reads: CASSRPVRENYGYTF. The CDR3 region has the DNA TGTGCCAGCAGCCGACCCGTCAGGGAAAACTATGGCTACACCTTC. V gene TRBV7-2 combines with J gene TRBJ1-2, with a possible D match to TRBD1 (5 bases). The CDR3 has 15 amino acids. V was cut by 5 bases and J by 2 bases, with 15 bases left in between. Per germline, CDR1 SGHTA and CDR2 FQGNSA. The full variable domain, with the rest looked up from reference TRBV7-2 and TRBJ1-2, is GAGVSQSPSNKVTEKGKDVELRCDPISGHTALYWYRQSLGQGLEFLIYFQGNSAPDKSGLPSDRFSAERTGGSVSTLTIQRTQQEDSAVYLCASSRPVRENYGYTFGSGTRLTVV.

This clonotype was recorded at least ten times. This chain joins TRBV6-2 or TRBV6-3 and TRBJ1-5; D unresolved. V was pared by 0 bases and J by 1 base, with 4 bases between. The germline gives CDR1 MNHEY, CDR2 SVGEGT. The length of the CDR3 is 14 residues. CDR3 residues: CASSYSTSNQPQHF. Here the CDR3 DNA reads TGTGCCAGCAGTTACTCGACAAGCAATCAGCCCCAGCATTTT.

The table lists this clonotype with many counts. The rearrangement joins TRBV29-1 to TRBJ2-2; 10 bases line up with TRBD1. The CDR3 consists of 15 residues. Trimming cost V 6 bases and J 5 bases; bases outside gene matches: 9. Germline loops: CDR1 SQVTM, CDR2 ANQGSEA. The CDR3 coding sequence is TGCAGCGTACGGACAGGGGGGATTTCAACCGGGGAGCTGTTTTTT. It codes for CSVRTGGISTGELFF.

This clonotype was seen a handful of times. V is TRBV11-2 and J is TRBJ2-5; no reliable D call. The CDR3 loop spans 15 amino acids. V shed 3 bases and J shed 0 bases, with 11 bases lying between them. CDR1 is SGHAT, CDR2 FQNNGV, per germline. The CDR3 protein is CASSLGDRYQETQYF. Here the CDR3 DNA reads TGTGCCAGCAGCTTGGGTGACCGGTACCAAGAGACCCAGTACTTC.

This clonotype occurred many times. V is TRBV12-3 or TRBV12-4 and J is TRBJ1-5; D is unresolved. The CDR3 totals 14 residues. Deletions cut 6 bases from V and 0 bases from J, with 9 bases between. CDR3 sequence: CASSVTYSNQPQHF. The CDR3 DNA is TGTGCCAGCAGCGTCACATATAGCAATCAGCCCCAGCATTTT.

There are many counts of this clonotype. The chain recombines TRBV19 with TRBJ1-2; unclear D gene. Trimming removed 7 bases at V and 0 bases at J, with 27 bases between. The CDR3 contains 19 residues. Germline CDR1 and CDR2: LNHDA and SQIVND (reference sequence). CDR3 DNA sequence: TGTGCCAGTATGCCCACCTACATTACCTCTGGTCACGCTAACTATGGCTACACCTTC. It translates to CASMPTYITSGHANYGYTF.

This clonotype was found once. The chain uses TRBV29-1 and TRBJ2-3; D is undetermined. The CDR3 totals 11 residues. Germline V CDR1 and CDR2: SQVTM, ANQGSEA. Trimming took 3 bases from V and 6 from J, leaving 7 bases between them. This CDR3 is CSVDYGDTQYF. The CDR3 coding sequence is TGCAGCGTTGATTACGGGGATACGCAGTATTTT.

This clonotype was recorded many times. The chain joins TRBV7-9 to TRBJ1-5; 7 bases are shared with TRBD1. The CDR3 length is 13 residues. V was clipped by 5 bases and J by 6 bases; unmatched bases: 4. The germline V gene encodes CDR1 SEHNR and CDR2 FQNEAQ (reference sequence). The DNA of the CDR3 is TGTGCCAGCAGCCTTACAGGGGTTCAGCCCCAGCATTTT. This gives the protein CASSLTGVQPQHF.

Details on this clonotype: An end of the junction differs from the germline gene, which may be a read error. This rearrangement joins TRBV2 to TRBJ1-3; D is possibly TRBD1 (5 bases). The CDR3 extends over 15 amino acids. Germline CDR1 reads SNHLY; CDR2 reads FYNNEI. The chain's CDR3 is CASSEWGVSENTIYF. CDR3 coding DNA: TGTGCCAGCAGTGAATGGGGCGTTTCTGAAAACACCATATATTTT.

The rearrangement uses TRBV12-3 or TRBV12-4 and TRBJ2-7; D is undetermined. The germline V and J ends were trimmed by 5 bases and 4 bases, with 15 bases remaining between them. The CDR3 runs to 14 residues. The CDR3 nucleotides are TGTGCCAGCAGTCCTATGGCGAAGGCGTACGAGCAGTACTTC. Its protein product is CASSPMAKAYEQYF.

This clonotype was seen more than once but under ten times. This chain links TRBV5-5 with TRBJ1-2, with D maybe TRBD1 (6 bases). Germline assignment: CDR1 SGHKS and CDR2 YYEKEE (reference sequence). The V end lost 2 bases, the J end lost 4 bases, and 15 bases lay between the germline ends. This CDR3 is 15 amino acids long. CDR3 sequence reads: CASSLPSGAAYGYTF. The CDR3 coding sequence is TGTGCCAGCAGCTTACCGTCGGGGGCGGCCTATGGCTACACCTTC.

This chain joins TRBV7-2 and TRBJ2-7; D is unclear. V was pared by 3 bases and J by 2 bases, with 5 bases between. CDR1 and CDR2 from the germline V gene are SGHTA and FQGNSA. CDR3 length: 12 amino acids. This CDR3 is CASSFDTYEQYF. DNA for the CDR3: TGTGCCAGCAGCTTTGATACCTACGAGCAGTACTTC. The variable domain in full, completed from reference TRBV7-2 and TRBJ2-7, reads GAGVSQSPSNKVTEKGKDVELRCDPISGHTALYWYRQSLGQGLEFLIYFQGNSAPDKSGLPSDRFSAERTGGSVSTLTIQRTQQEDSAVYLCASSFDTYEQYFGPGTRLTVT.

As for this clonotype: One end of the junction fails to match germline, which may point to a read error. The rearrangement links TRBV7-9 to TRBJ1-5; D gene ambiguous. This CDR3 has 12 residues. The germline CDR1 and CDR2 sequences are SEHNR and FQNEAQ (reference sequence). The CDR3 here is CVSSLEFQPQHF. In DNA, the CDR3 is TGTGTCAGCAGCTTAGAATTTCAGCCCCAGCATTTT. The variable domain in full, with the rest retrieved from reference TRBV7-9 and TRBJ1-5, is DTGVSQNPRHKITKRGQNVTFRCDPISEHNRLYWYRQTLGQGPEFLTYFQNEAQLEKSRLLSDRFSAERPKGSFSTLEIQRTEQGDSAMYLCVSSLEFQPQHFGDGTRLSIL.

This clonotype was seen many times. The J gene is TRBJ1-6, the V gene TRBV6-5, with a weak D call TRBD1 (6 bases). Germline V CDR1 and CDR2: MNHEY, SVGAGI. The V end was cut by 2 bases, the J end by 6 bases, with 8 bases between. The CDR3 spans 14 residues. The CDR3 here is CASSYGQFNSPLHF. CDR3 bases: TGTGCCAGCAGTTACGGACAGTTTAATTCACCCCTCCACTTT.

The V and J genes are TRBV6-2 or TRBV6-3 and TRBJ1-5; no firm D call. The V end lost 6 bases, the J end lost 4 bases, and 13 bases lay between the germline ends. The germline V gene has CDR1 MNHEY and CDR2 SVGEGT. The CDR3 is made up of 14 amino acids. The CDR3 DNA is TGTGCCAGCAGAAACCCCGCGGGTAATCAGCCCCAGCATTTT. Protein: CASRNPAGNQPQHF.

V and J are TRBV9 and TRBJ2-5; 8 bases align to TRBD1. The V and J ends lost 5 bases and 3 bases, in that order; junction bases with no gene match: 3. Germline CDR1 and CDR2: SGDLS and YYNGEE. This CDR3 has 13 amino acids. The DNA of the CDR3 is TGTGCCAGCAGTGGACAGGGTGAAGAGACCCAGTACTTC. This translates into CASSGQGEETQYF.

The gene calls are TRBV4-3 and TRBJ1-1; 8 nucleotides match TRBD1. This CDR3 spans 16 amino acids. V gave up 0 bases and J gave up 4 bases; unmatched junction bases: 7. Germline CDR1 LGHNA, CDR2 YSLEER. This CDR3 reads CASSQDPGGARTEAFF. The CDR3 DNA follows: TGCGCCAGCAGCCAAGATCCAGGGGGCGCCCGCACTGAAGCTTTCTTT.

This clonotype occurred many times. CDR3 nucleotides: TGTGCCTGGAGTGTAGGACAGGGAAACAATGAGCAGTTCTTC. It translates to CAWSVGQGNNEQFF. This chain links TRBV30 with TRBJ2-1; 8 bases align to TRBD1. CDR1 and CDR2 (germline): GTSNPN, SVGIG (reference sequence). The V and J ends lost 0 bases and 5 bases, in that order; junction bases with no gene match: 3. This CDR3 contains 14 residues. The full variable domain, its missing parts supplied by reference TRBV30 and TRBJ2-1, is SQTIHQWPATLVQPVGSPLSLECTVEGTSNPNLYWYRQAAGRGLQLLFYSVGIGQISSEVPQNLSASRPQDRQFILSSKKLLLSDSGFYLCAWSVGQGNNEQFFGPGTRLTVL.

Ten or more counts support this clonotype. The chain carries TRBV20-1 and TRBJ1-5; 11 nucleotides match TRBD1. This CDR3 contains 18 residues. From germline, CDR1 is DFQATT and CDR2 SNEGSKA (reference sequence). Trimming took 3 bases from V and 2 from J; bases not matched to a gene: 12. As DNA, the CDR3 is TGCAGTGCTAGGAAGACCGGGACAGGGGGAATTGGCAATCAGCCCCAGCATTTT. Translating gives CSARKTGTGGIGNQPQHF.